This T cell receptor (beta chain) was identified during a study of T cell responses to AZD1222 COVID-19 vaccine. Across the study: Some second doses came at about 4 weeks and others at about 12 weeks; these were pooled.

This clone was seen a single time. Its target is unknown. V shed 1 base and J shed 5 bases, with 5 bases lying between them. There are 12 residues in the CDR3. Germline CDR1 and CDR2: SGHDT and YYEEEE. Overall study findings and caveats: Increases in Spike-specific TCR breadth and depth were seen after two AZD1222 doses. White British ancestry dominated among donors, who included more females, and clonal diversity was possibly underestimated. Close to half of spike-specific TCRs reportedly recognize unmutated variant regions.

Assay: immunoSEQ multiplex PCR; the TCRdb copy retains only in-frame clones and omits some. Of approximately 140,000 clones listed, roughly nine tenths are singletons. Material: peripheral blood, obtained on day 0 of AZD1222 vaccination. The rearrangement links TRBV5-6 to TRBJ2-3; D not certain. The TCR sequence derives from an adult in good health. The CDR3: CASSLKRDTQYF. In DNA, the CDR3 is TGTGCCAGCAGCTTGAAAAGAGATACGCAGTATTTT. The entire variable domain, with the rest obtained from reference TRBV5-6 and TRBJ2-3, is as follows: DAGVTQSPTHLIKTRGQQVTLRCSPKSGHDTVSWYQQALGQGPQFIFQYYEEEERQRGNFPDRFSGHQFPNYSSELNVNALLLGDSALYLCASSLKRDTQYFGPGTRLTVL.